A selection of T cell receptor beta chains follows, all from one sample in a study of blood T cell repertoires in COVID-19. Libraries were prepared by immunoSEQ multiplex PCR; TCRdb keeps only in-frame clonotypes and omits some of them. The table records 200,000 to 300,000 clones, just under 85% of them present only once. The sequencing sample was made of peripheral blood. These receptors all come from a man of 80 years or more with acute or convalescent COVID-19. Both conserved end residues are part of each CDR3. Each record gives: J gene, V gene, clone size, D gene, CDR3 DNA, CDR3 protein. D genes are given only for firm matches. The listing skips clone size in some rows; elsewhere it reads once, few, many or a size class.

j_gene: TRBJ1-5
v_gene: TRBV28
abundance: NA
d_gene: TRBD1
CDR3nt: TGTGCCAGCATCTCGGGGACAGGGGGCAGTAGCAATCAGCCCCAGCATTTT
CDR3aa: CASISGTGGSSNQPQHF

j_gene: TRBJ2-3
v_gene: TRBV29-1
abundance: NA
d_gene: NA
CDR3nt: TGCAGCGTTGAAGGGGGGGCAGATACGCAGTATTTT
CDR3aa: CSVEGGADTQYF

j_gene: TRBJ1-2
v_gene: TRBV27
abundance: NA
d_gene: NA
CDR3nt: TGTGCCAGCAGTTCCCTCGGGGAGCTTTGGGGCTACACCTTC
CDR3aa: CASSSLGELWGYTF

j_gene: TRBJ1-1
v_gene: TRBV2
abundance: NA
d_gene: TRBD1
CDR3nt: TGTGCCAGCAGACAGGGGGCGAGCACTGAAGCTTTCTTT
CDR3aa: CASRQGASTEAFF

j_gene: TRBJ2-3
v_gene: TRBV30
abundance: NA
d_gene: TRBD2
CDR3nt: TGTGCCTGGAGAGCGGGAGGGCCAGGTACGCAGTATTTT
CDR3aa: CAWRAGGPGTQYF

j_gene: TRBJ1-2
v_gene: TRBV19
abundance: NA
d_gene: NA
CDR3nt: TGTGCCAGTAGTTTGACAGACTATGGCTACACCTTC
CDR3aa: CASSLTDYGYTF

j_gene: TRBJ1-3
v_gene: TRBV5-1
abundance: NA
d_gene: TRBD1
CDR3nt: TGCGCCAGCAGCTTGTCCGGACAGGGGCCTGGAAACACCATATATTTT
CDR3aa: CASSLSGQGPGNTIYF

j_gene: TRBJ1-5
v_gene: TRBV7-9
abundance: NA
d_gene: TRBD1
CDR3nt: TGTGCCAGCAGCCCAGGGGGAAATCAGCCCCAGCATTTT
CDR3aa: CASSPGGNQPQHF

j_gene: TRBJ2-2
v_gene: TRBV6-5
abundance: NA
d_gene: NA
CDR3nt: TGTGCCAGCAGTTACGACAGAAGGGCCGGGGAGCTGTTTTTT
CDR3aa: CASSYDRRAGELFF

j_gene: TRBJ2-3
v_gene: TRBV9
abundance: NA
d_gene: NA
CDR3nt: TGTGCCAGCCAGGCCTCCACAGATACGCAGTATTTT
CDR3aa: CASQASTDTQYF

j_gene: TRBJ1-2
v_gene: TRBV7-9
abundance: NA
d_gene: TRBD1
CDR3nt: TGTGCCAGCAGCTTAGGGACAGGGGAAGCTAACTATGGCTACACCTTC
CDR3aa: CASSLGTGEANYGYTF

j_gene: TRBJ2-7
v_gene: TRBV3-1/TRBV3-2
abundance: NA
d_gene: NA
CDR3nt: TGTGCCAGCAGCCAAGTCGGTTACGAGCAGTACTTC
CDR3aa: CASSQVGYEQYF

j_gene: TRBJ2-5
v_gene: TRBV20-1
abundance: NA
d_gene: NA
CDR3nt: TGCAGTGCCCAGAGGAGCGAGACCCAGTACTTC
CDR3aa: CSAQRSETQYF

j_gene: TRBJ2-2
v_gene: TRBV5-1
abundance: few
d_gene: TRBD2
CDR3nt: TGCGCCAGCAGTCCGATAGCGGGAGTAACCGGGGAGCTGTTTTTT
CDR3aa: CASSPIAGVTGELFF

j_gene: TRBJ1-5
v_gene: TRBV6-1
abundance: NA
d_gene: NA
CDR3nt: TGTGCCAGCAGTGAAAACAGGTATCAGCCCCAGCATTTT
CDR3aa: CASSENRYQPQHF

j_gene: TRBJ2-7
v_gene: TRBV10-3
abundance: NA
d_gene: TRBD2
CDR3nt: TGTGCCATCAGCTCCGGGACTAGCGGGGGCGAGCAGTACTTC
CDR3aa: CAISSGTSGGEQYF

j_gene: TRBJ1-2
v_gene: TRBV29-1
abundance: NA
d_gene: TRBD1
CDR3nt: TGCAGCGTTGATTTAAGGGGGCGCGATGGCTACACCTTC
CDR3aa: CSVDLRGRDGYTF

j_gene: TRBJ2-1
v_gene: TRBV19
abundance: once
d_gene: NA
CDR3nt: TGTGCCAGTAAGATTGGGGCGCGAAATGAGCAGTTCTTC
CDR3aa: CASKIGARNEQFF

j_gene: TRBJ2-7
v_gene: TRBV5-1
abundance: NA
d_gene: TRBD2
CDR3nt: TGCGCCAGCAGCTTGGCGACTAGCGGGAGGGCAGCCGACGAGCAGTACTTC
CDR3aa: CASSLATSGRAADEQYF

j_gene: TRBJ2-5
v_gene: TRBV6-5
abundance: NA
d_gene: TRBD1
CDR3nt: TGTGCCAGCAGACAGGGGCAAGAGACCCAGTACTTC
CDR3aa: CASRQGQETQYF

j_gene: TRBJ1-3
v_gene: TRBV2
abundance: NA
d_gene: NA
CDR3nt: TGTGCCAGCAGTTACAGGTCTGGAAACACCATATATTTT
CDR3aa: CASSYRSGNTIYF

j_gene: TRBJ2-1
v_gene: TRBV6-1
abundance: NA
d_gene: NA
CDR3nt: TGTGCCAGCAGTGCTACAGTTACCGGCCCTTACAATGAGCAGTTCTTC
CDR3aa: CASSATVTGPYNEQFF

j_gene: TRBJ1-1
v_gene: TRBV28
abundance: NA
d_gene: NA
CDR3nt: TGTGCCAGCAATCAGCAGGGGAGGAACACTGAAGCTTTCTTT
CDR3aa: CASNQQGRNTEAFF

j_gene: TRBJ2-4
v_gene: TRBV18
abundance: NA
d_gene: TRBD1
CDR3nt: TGTGCCAGCGATACAGGGGGCACATCCAAAAACATTCAGTACTTC
CDR3aa: CASDTGGTSKNIQYF

j_gene: TRBJ2-7
v_gene: TRBV28
abundance: once
d_gene: TRBD1
CDR3nt: TGTGCCAGCACCAAAAGACAGGGGGGTAGCGAGCAGTACTTC
CDR3aa: CASTKRQGGSEQYF

j_gene: TRBJ1-5
v_gene: TRBV6-5
abundance: once
d_gene: NA
CDR3nt: TGTGCCAGCGGCTCATGGAGCAATCAGCCCCAGCATTTT
CDR3aa: CASGSWSNQPQHF

j_gene: TRBJ1-2
v_gene: TRBV28
abundance: NA
d_gene: TRBD1
CDR3nt: TGTGCCAGCAGTCTCGGGGGACAGGGGGCGAAGGGCTACACCTTC
CDR3aa: CASSLGGQGAKGYTF

j_gene: TRBJ1-5
v_gene: TRBV6-5
abundance: NA
d_gene: NA
CDR3nt: TGTGCCATCGCGGGGGGGGTAGGTCAGCCCCAGCATTTT
CDR3aa: CAIAGGVGQPQHF

j_gene: TRBJ1-1
v_gene: TRBV6-1
abundance: once
d_gene: NA
CDR3nt: TGTGCCAGCAGTGAAGCTGGAGGCCGGGCTGAAGCTTTCTTT
CDR3aa: CASSEAGGRAEAFF

j_gene: TRBJ2-7
v_gene: TRBV7-9
abundance: NA
d_gene: TRBD1
CDR3nt: TGTGCCAGCAGCGGCCGGGACAGGAGCTCCTACGAGCAGTACTTC
CDR3aa: CASSGRDRSSYEQYF

j_gene: TRBJ1-5
v_gene: TRBV24-1
abundance: NA
d_gene: NA
CDR3nt: TGTGCCGGAGGGGTTAGCAATCAGCCCCAGCATTTT
CDR3aa: CAGGVSNQPQHF

j_gene: TRBJ2-2
v_gene: TRBV9
abundance: NA
d_gene: NA
CDR3nt: TGTGCCAGCAGCGTAGCCAGCGCCATCGGGGAGCTGTTTTTT
CDR3aa: CASSVASAIGELFF

j_gene: TRBJ2-2
v_gene: TRBV18
abundance: NA
d_gene: TRBD1
CDR3nt: TGTGCCAGCTCACCCCGGACAGGGTACACCGGGGAGCTGTTTTTT
CDR3aa: CASSPRTGYTGELFF

j_gene: TRBJ1-1
v_gene: TRBV24-1
abundance: NA
d_gene: NA
CDR3nt: TGTGCCACCAGTGATAGTAGGGAAAGGGGTGGAGCTTTCTTT
CDR3aa: CATSDSRERGGAFF

j_gene: TRBJ1-5
v_gene: TRBV2
abundance: NA
d_gene: NA
CDR3nt: TGTGCCAGCAGTGGCCGGCGGCCTAACCCCTTCGGCAATCAGCCCCAGCATTTT
CDR3aa: CASSGRRPNPFGNQPQHF

j_gene: TRBJ1-5
v_gene: TRBV12-3/TRBV12-4
abundance: NA
d_gene: NA
CDR3nt: TGTGCCAGCAGTCGACAAAGAAGTCAGCCCCAGCATTTT
CDR3aa: CASSRQRSQPQHF

j_gene: TRBJ2-3
v_gene: TRBV19
abundance: NA
d_gene: TRBD2
CDR3nt: TGTGCCAGTAGTATAGTCTCAAGCGGGAGGACAAATACGCAGTATTTT
CDR3aa: CASSIVSSGRTNTQYF

j_gene: TRBJ2-7
v_gene: TRBV18
abundance: NA
d_gene: TRBD1
CDR3nt: TGTGCCAGCTCACAGGGACAGATGGACAGGAGTTACTCCTACGAGCAGTACTTC
CDR3aa: CASSQGQMDRSYSYEQYF

j_gene: TRBJ2-3
v_gene: TRBV6-5
abundance: NA
d_gene: NA
CDR3nt: TGTGCCAGCAGAGGGGTCGCAGATACGCAGTATTTT
CDR3aa: CASRGVADTQYF

j_gene: TRBJ1-2
v_gene: TRBV30
abundance: NA
d_gene: NA
CDR3nt: TGTGCCTGGAGTCGCAGGGATGGCTACACCTTC
CDR3aa: CAWSRRDGYTF

j_gene: TRBJ1-3
v_gene: TRBV4-1
abundance: NA
d_gene: NA
CDR3nt: TGCGCCAGCAGCCAAGAGACGGGCAGGGTGGCGGGAAACACCATATATTTT
CDR3aa: CASSQETGRVAGNTIYF

j_gene: TRBJ1-3
v_gene: TRBV5-5
abundance: NA
d_gene: NA
CDR3nt: TGTGCCAGCAGCTTGGGGGGAGCTGGAAACACCATATATTTT
CDR3aa: CASSLGGAGNTIYF

j_gene: TRBJ1-5
v_gene: TRBV12-3/TRBV12-4
abundance: NA
d_gene: NA
CDR3nt: TGTGCCAGCAGTTTACGACTCCATCAGCCCCAGCATTTT
CDR3aa: CASSLRLHQPQHF

j_gene: TRBJ1-2
v_gene: TRBV28
abundance: once
d_gene: NA
CDR3nt: TGTGCCAGCAGTCCAGGACAGTCCTATGGCTACACCTTC
CDR3aa: CASSPGQSYGYTF

j_gene: TRBJ2-3
v_gene: TRBV29-1
abundance: NA
d_gene: TRBD2
CDR3nt: TGCAGCGTTGGTTCGACTAGCGCCTTCCCAGATACGCAGTATTTT
CDR3aa: CSVGSTSAFPDTQYF

j_gene: TRBJ1-6
v_gene: TRBV6-2/TRBV6-3
abundance: NA
d_gene: NA
CDR3nt: TGTGCCAGCAGTTACTCGGCGGCCCCCAGGGCCTATAATTCACCCCTCCACTTT
CDR3aa: CASSYSAAPRAYNSPLHF

j_gene: TRBJ1-1
v_gene: TRBV5-1
abundance: NA
d_gene: TRBD1
CDR3nt: TGCGCCAGCAGCGCGGGACAGGGGACGATAATGAACACTGAAGCTTTCTTT
CDR3aa: CASSAGQGTIMNTEAFF

j_gene: TRBJ1-1
v_gene: TRBV7-9
abundance: NA
d_gene: TRBD1
CDR3nt: TGTGCCAGCAGCCAATGGTCAGGGGGGAACACTGAAGCTTTCTTT
CDR3aa: CASSQWSGGNTEAFF

j_gene: TRBJ1-6
v_gene: TRBV14
abundance: NA
d_gene: TRBD1
CDR3nt: TGTGCCAGCAGCCAAGCGGACAGGAGCTCCTATAATTCACCCCTCCACTTT
CDR3aa: CASSQADRSSYNSPLHF

j_gene: TRBJ1-1
v_gene: TRBV4-1
abundance: NA
d_gene: NA
CDR3nt: TGCGCCAGCAGCCAAGCTTGGGGGGGGATAGCTTTCTTT
CDR3aa: CASSQAWGGIAFF

j_gene: TRBJ2-4
v_gene: TRBV19
abundance: NA
d_gene: TRBD1
CDR3nt: TGTGCCAGTAGTACGCCGGGACAGGGACCCAAAAACATTCAGTACTTC
CDR3aa: CASSTPGQGPKNIQYF

j_gene: TRBJ1-2
v_gene: TRBV10-3
abundance: few
d_gene: TRBD1
CDR3nt: TGTGCCATCGGTCCGGGACAGCGGGAGGAGACCTTC
CDR3aa: CAIGPGQREETF

j_gene: TRBJ2-2
v_gene: TRBV3-1/TRBV3-2
abundance: NA
d_gene: TRBD2
CDR3nt: TGTGCCAGCAGCCAAGATCGGGGGGGGTCAATGAACACCGGGGAGCTGTTTTTT
CDR3aa: CASSQDRGGSMNTGELFF

j_gene: TRBJ2-3
v_gene: TRBV4-2
abundance: NA
d_gene: TRBD2
CDR3nt: TGTGCCAGCAGCCAAGGACTAGCGGGAGATACGCAGTATTTT
CDR3aa: CASSQGLAGDTQYF

j_gene: TRBJ2-7
v_gene: TRBV5-4
abundance: NA
d_gene: NA
CDR3nt: TGTGCCAGCAGCTCGGACTGGAAGGACGAGCAGTACTTC
CDR3aa: CASSSDWKDEQYF

j_gene: TRBJ2-4
v_gene: TRBV24-1
abundance: NA
d_gene: TRBD2
CDR3nt: TGTGCCACCAGTGAAGGGGGACGGAGCGGGAGAAACATTCAGTACTTC
CDR3aa: CATSEGGRSGRNIQYF

j_gene: TRBJ1-1
v_gene: TRBV19
abundance: NA
d_gene: NA
CDR3nt: TGTGCCAGTAGTCGGAGAGGTGGCGGGGTAATTGAAGCTTTCTTT
CDR3aa: CASSRRGGGVIEAFF

j_gene: TRBJ2-7
v_gene: TRBV21-1
abundance: once
d_gene: NA
CDR3nt: TGTGCCAGCAGCAACCGCGAGCAGTACTTC
CDR3aa: CASSNREQYF